This T cell receptor (beta chain) originates from a study of cytomegalovirus exposure and HLA in healthy donors. 13 Jbeta primers and 60 Vbeta primers were used for the PCR. Sequenced by immunoSEQ multiplex PCR; TCRdb stores in-frame clones only, minus some. This sample has under 200,000 clones; 80% to 90% occur once, and the top ten carry roughly 6.5%. Regarding the study as a whole: In a later analysis, DRB1 alleles had the most associated TCRs; HLA-C alleles the fewest. Cytomegalovirus association was listed for about 180 TCR beta chains.

For this clone: Its antigen is not known.

The TCR comes from a man between 45 and 60 years old in good health and CMV-seropositive. The sample comprised PBMCs.

CDR3 DNA: TGTGCCAGCAGTGAAGCGGGAGCTCGAGAGCAGTACGTC. This sequence encodes CASSEAGAREQYV. The chain uses TRBV6-1 and TRBJ2-7, with a weak D call TRBD2 (5 bases). Germline CDR1 is MNHNS and CDR2 is SASEGT. This CDR3 spans 13 amino acids. V lost 0 bases, J lost 7 bases, and 10 bases lay in between.